These 21 T cell receptor beta chains were all obtained from the same sample, sequenced in a study of cytomegalovirus exposure and HLA in healthy donors. PCR amplification relied on 60 Vbeta primers (plus 13 Jbeta primers). Assay used: immunoSEQ multiplex PCR; TCRdb lists only in-frame clones, some missing. The sample contains approximately 120,000 clones, roughly three quarters of which appear only once. What was sequenced was PBMCs. The receptors come from a woman under 40 in good health and CMV-seronegative.

The chain recombines TRBV4-1 with TRBJ2-4; 11 bases are shared with TRBD1. Germline loops: CDR1 MGHRA, CDR2 YSYEKL. The CDR3 is 17 amino acids. V lost 2 bases, J lost 8 bases, and 11 bases stayed unmatched. CDR3: CASSQTYGQGALDIQYF. For the CDR3, the DNA is TGCGCCAGCAGCCAAACCTACGGACAGGGGGCTTTGGACATTCAGTACTTC.

The genes are TRBV5-8 and TRBJ2-1, with D tentatively TRBD1 (5 bases). Germline lookup yields CDR1 SGHTS and CDR2 YDEGEE. V shed 2 bases and J shed 0 bases, with 18 bases lying between them. The CDR3 contains 18 residues. The CDR3 is CASSFYLDTFASYNEQFF. Here the CDR3 DNA reads TGTGCCAGCAGCTTCTATCTGGACACCTTCGCCTCCTACAATGAGCAGTTCTTC. The full variable domain, its missing parts supplied by reference TRBV5-8 and TRBJ2-1, is EAGVTQSPTHLIKTRGQQATLRCSPISGHTSVYWYQQALGLGLQFLLWYDEGEERNRGNFPPRFSGRQFPNYSSELNVNALELEDSALYLCASSFYLDTFASYNEQFFGPGTRLTVL.

This clone has more than one count but fewer than ten. The rearrangement uses TRBV19 and TRBJ2-1; TRBD2 aligns across 11 bases. The ends lost 6 bases at V and 9 bases at J; junction bases unmatched: 10. The CDR3 totals 15 residues. Per germline, CDR1 LNHDA and CDR2 SQIVND (reference sequence). CDR3 sequence reads: CASRVVLAGGGEQFF. The DNA for the CDR3 is TGTGCCAGTAGAGTGGTCCTAGCGGGGGGAGGTGAGCAGTTCTTC.

The chain uses TRBV7-6 and TRBJ2-1, with D perhaps matching TRBD1 (5 bases). V dropped 9 bases and J dropped 4 bases, with 19 bases sitting between them. Germline assignment: CDR1 SGHVS and CDR2 FNYEAQ. The CDR3 is made up of 15 amino acids. The CDR3: CASSVGAATYNEQFF. The CDR3 coding sequence is TGTGCCAGTAGTGTAGGGGCGGCGACTTACAATGAGCAGTTCTTC.

The chain is built from TRBV19 and TRBJ2-7, with 10 bases identical to TRBD1. V dropped 4 bases and J dropped 4; count of bases not matched to a gene: 4. The CDR3 is made up of 14 amino acids. Germline V gene lookup returns CDR1 LNHDA and CDR2 SQIVND (reference sequence). The CDR3 DNA sequence: TGTGCCAGTAGTAGGGGGGACAGGGGTTACGAGCAGTACTTC. Residues: CASSRGDRGYEQYF.

The DNA for the CDR3 is TGTGCCAGCAGCTTAGGGCTAGCGGCCAGCACAGATACGCAGTATTTT. Its protein product is CASSLGLAASTDTQYF. The rearrangement links TRBV7-9 to TRBJ2-3; 7 bases are shared with TRBD2. CDR1 SEHNR and CDR2 FQNEAQ come from the germline V gene (reference sequence). The CDR3 sequence is 16 residues long. V lost 1 base to trimming and J lost 0 bases; unmatched junction nucleotides: 4.

The V call is TRBV6-5, the J call TRBJ2-5, with no clear D. The CDR3 runs to 13 residues. V shed 1 base and J shed 1 base, with 4 bases lying between them. Germline V CDR1 and CDR2: MNHEY, SVGAGI. The CDR3 loop is CASSYFFQETQYF. The CDR3, as DNA: TGTGCCAGCAGTTACTTCTTCCAAGAGACCCAGTACTTC.

This clone showed up just once. CDR3 sequence (DNA): TGCGCCAGCAGCTTTAACACGAATCTACCCCTCCACTTT. Translating it yields CASSFNTNLPLHF. The chain is built from TRBV5-1 and TRBJ1-6; D is undetermined. The germline V and J ends were trimmed by 2 bases and 12 bases, with 12 bases remaining between them. Germline loops: CDR1 SGHRS, CDR2 YFSETQ. The CDR3 covers 13 residues.

The CDR3 loop reads CASSYPAGGLQETQYF. The CDR3 nucleotides read TGTGCCAGCAGTTACCCAGCGGGAGGGCTACAAGAGACCCAGTACTTC. This chain connects TRBV6-6 to TRBJ2-5; 10 nucleotides match TRBD2. V lost 2 bases, J lost 2 bases, and 5 bases stayed unmatched. Germline V gives CDR1 MNHNY, CDR2 SVGAGI (reference sequence). The CDR3 is 16 amino acids.

This chain links TRBV7-3 with TRBJ2-5; 9 nucleotides agree with TRBD2. Germline values: CDR1 SGHTA, CDR2 FQGTGA. The CDR3 runs to 16 residues. V gave up 0 bases and J gave up 5 bases; unmatched junction bases: 7. The CDR3 loop reads CASSLTGGGAEETQYF. The CDR3 region has the DNA TGTGCCAGCAGCTTAACCGGCGGGGGGGCTGAGGAGACCCAGTACTTC.

The chain employs TRBV5-1 and TRBJ1-6; D perhaps matches TRBD1 (6 bases). CDR1 SGHRS and CDR2 YFSETQ come from the germline V gene. Trimming shortened V by 0 bases and J by 4 bases, and 14 bases separated the two germline ends. The length of the CDR3 is 17 residues. The chain's CDR3 is CASSLDRDTEYNSPLHF. The CDR3, as DNA: TGCGCCAGCAGCTTGGACCGGGACACCGAGTATAATTCACCCCTCCACTTT.

The V and J genes are TRBV29-1 and TRBJ1-1; the match to TRBD1 covers 8 bases. V lost 3 bases, J lost 1 base, and 4 bases stayed unmatched. In germline, CDR1 is SQVTM, CDR2 ANQGSEA. The CDR3 totals 14 residues. The CDR3 DNA sequence: TGCAGCGTTGATTTGGGACAGGCGAACACTGAAGCTTTCTTT. Protein product: CSVDLGQANTEAFF.

The chain joins TRBV27 to TRBJ2-7, with TRBD1 as a possible D gene (7 bases). There are 16 residues in the CDR3. V was trimmed by 2 bases and J by 2 bases, leaving 16 bases between them. Germline lookup yields CDR1 MNHEY and CDR2 SMNVEV (reference sequence). The CDR3 nucleotides are TGTGCCAGCAGTTTAGGGAGACAGGGAGGAACCTACGAGCAGTACTTC. Residues: CASSLGRQGGTYEQYF.

This rearrangement joins TRBV11-3 to TRBJ1-4; 7 positions agree with TRBD1. Unmatched junction bases numbered 4, after V lost 5 bases and J lost 1 base. Germline V CDR1 and CDR2: SGHNT, YENEEA. This CDR3 spans 15 amino acids. CDR3 region: CASSRYRGTNEKLFF. In DNA form, the CDR3 reads TGTGCCAGCAGCCGATACAGGGGAACTAATGAAAAACTGTTTTTT.

This clone was counted between two and nine times. The DNA for the CDR3 is TGTGCCAGCGGACCCGACGGGACTACCGGTCTAGATACGCAGTATTTT. It codes for CASGPDGTTGLDTQYF. V gene TRBV11-1 combines with J gene TRBJ2-3; 7 bases are shared with TRBD2. Germline loops: CDR1 SGHAT, CDR2 FQDESV (reference sequence). This CDR3 has 16 amino acids. Unmatched junction bases numbered 16, after V lost 8 bases and J lost 5 bases.

The rearrangement uses TRBV2 and TRBJ1-1; 7 bases map to TRBD1. The trim removed 1 base at V and 0 bases at J, leaving 2 bases unmatched. Germline-derived CDR1 and CDR2 are SNHLY and FYNNEI. The CDR3 contains 15 residues. The CDR3 region is CASSEVTGLNTEAFF. The CDR3 region has the DNA TGTGCCAGCAGTGAAGTGACAGGGTTGAACACTGAAGCTTTCTTT.

V is TRBV5-5 and J is TRBJ2-7, with D possibly matching TRBD1 (5 bases). The V end lost 2 bases, the J end lost 2 bases, and 14 bases lay between the germline ends. The length of the CDR3 is 15 residues. Germline lookup yields CDR1 SGHKS and CDR2 YYEKEE (reference sequence). CDR3 sequence reads: CASSLIPDITYEQYF. The CDR3 region has the DNA TGTGCCAGCAGCTTAATTCCGGACATTACCTACGAGCAGTACTTC.

J is TRBJ2-5 and V is TRBV7-2; possible D gene TRBD1, 5 bases. V shed 4 bases and J shed 1 base, with 16 bases lying between them. The CDR3 sequence is 16 residues long. The germline gives CDR1 SGHTA, CDR2 FQGNSA. The CDR3 DNA reads as TGTGCCAGCAGCTCCCCGGTAGGGGAAGTCCAAGAGACCCAGTACTTC. It translates to CASSSPVGEVQETQYF.

The chain links TRBV6-5 to TRBJ2-7; 7 bases agree with TRBD2. V trimming: 8 bases; J trimming: 3 bases; junction bases outside the gene matches: 10. Per the germline V gene, CDR1 is MNHEY and CDR2 is SVGAGI. The length of the CDR3 is 14 residues. This chain's CDR3 is CASAQGGGGYEQYF. In nucleotides, the CDR3 is TGTGCCAGCGCCCAAGGCGGCGGGGGCTACGAGCAGTACTTC.

V gene TRBV5-6 combines with J gene TRBJ1-1, with a possible D match to TRBD1 (5 bases). Germline CDR1 SGHDT, CDR2 YYEEEE. V lost 0 bases, J lost 1 base, and 10 bases lay in between. This CDR3 region has 15 residues. CDR3 residues: CASSLALQGNTEAFF. The CDR3 coding sequence is TGTGCCAGCAGCTTGGCCTTGCAGGGGAACACTGAAGCTTTCTTT. Full variable domain (remainder filled in from reference TRBV5-6 and TRBJ1-1): DAGVTQSPTHLIKTRGQQVTLRCSPKSGHDTVSWYQQALGQGPQFIFQYYEEEERQRGNFPDRFSGHQFPNYSSELNVNALLLGDSALYLCASSLALQGNTEAFFGQGTRLTVV.

The chain carries TRBV19 and TRBJ2-1; no definite D call. The germline gives CDR1 LNHDA, CDR2 SQIVND (reference sequence). The CDR3 spans 15 residues. Between the trimmed V and J ends, which lost 7 bases and 0 bases, there was a span of 13 bases. The CDR3 region has the DNA TGTGCCAGTAATCCGAGAAGAAGCTCCTACAATGAGCAGTTCTTC. Its protein is CASNPRRSSYNEQFF.